The following is a T cell receptor beta chain sequence with its context. This record belongs to a study of blood T cell repertoires in COVID-19. TCRdb keeps only in-frame clones here, not all; method: immunoSEQ multiplex PCR. Among 150,000 to 200,000 clones, about 88% were seen once, and the ten largest hold approximately 18%. V lost 4 bases, J lost 4 bases, and 10 bases stayed unmatched. This CDR3 spans 17 amino acids. The germline gives CDR1 LGHDT, CDR2 YNNKEL (reference sequence). The sequence was collected from a woman of 80 years or more with acute or convalescent COVID-19. Sequencing was carried out using peripheral blood. The rearrangement links TRBV3-1 (or the pseudogene TRBV3-2) to TRBJ2-6, with TRBD2 matching over 7 bases. This chain's CDR3 is CASSRRSGGLGANVLTF. The CDR3 region has the DNA TGTGCCAGCAGCCGCCGGTCGGGGGGATTGGGGGCCAACGTCCTGACTTTC.